This T cell receptor (beta chain) was sequenced in a study of identifying expanded T cells in peripheral blood. Study results and limitations: Technical replicates showed roughly 1.2 changed clones; approximately two weeks roughly 16; four weeks 19. Variance in clone template counts between approximately two-week samples significantly increased with total template count across all healthy donors.

Clones were sequenced by immunoSEQ multiplex PCR, and TCRdb holds only the in-frame ones, with some missing. The sample lists tens of thousands of clones, over 75% occurring once. Of note for this clone: No antigen is known for it.

Collection occurred without any documented infections or immune events in donors. CDR3 length equals 18 residues. The rearrangement uses TRBV12-2 and TRBJ1-1; TRBD1 reflects the table's D call only, with no check against the DNA. TRBV12-2 is an annotated pseudogene. The specimen sequenced was blood. The source of this sequence is a person between 18 and 75 years old in good health. In nucleotides, the CDR3 is TGTGCAAGTCGCTTAGAGGGGGACAGGAGGAGATTAAACACTGAAGCTTTCTTT. Residues: CASRLEGDRRRLNTEAFF.